This entry concerns a single TCR beta chain. The antigen remains undetermined. Samples were taken several times over chemoradiotherapy. The data originate from a study of chemoradiotherapy in HPV16-positive cancers. Points from the study as a whole: During treatment, candidate HPV-specific clones and E7-related motifs expanded in tumor. Only a couple of HPV16-positive patients supplied the functional HPV-specificity definition.

TCRdb keeps only in-frame clones here, not all; method: immunoSEQ multiplex PCR. The table records 10,000 to 11,000 clones, under 80% of them present only once. CDR1 SNHLY and CDR2 FYNNEI come from the germline V gene. The CDR3 is made up of 14 amino acids. V was pared by 8 bases and J by 7 bases, with 8 bases of the junction left unmatched. This sample was taken from a patient who underwent chemoradiotherapy. The chain has TRBV2 and TRBJ2-2; 9 bases are shared with TRBD2. The clonotype comes from a human donor with HPV-associated anogenital cancer. In DNA form, the CDR3 reads TGTGCCAGCCAGGCTAGCGGGGAGGTCGGGGAGCTGTTTTTT. As protein: CASQASGEVGELFF.